What follows are 18 T cell receptor beta chains derived from one specimen sequenced in a study of blood T cell repertoires in COVID-19. The protocol was immunoSEQ multiplex PCR, while the TCRdb copy is restricted to in-frame clones and leaves out a portion. The sample includes some 52,000 clones, roughly nine tenths of them seen just once. Sequenced material: peripheral blood. These TCRs come from a man aged 60-69 years with active COVID-19.

The rearrangement uses TRBV28 and TRBJ2-1; a possible D gene is TRBD2 (7 bases). The CDR3 totals 14 residues. Germline V CDR1 and CDR2: MDHEN, SYDVKM. V dropped 7 bases and J dropped 2 bases, with 12 bases sitting between them. The CDR3 is CASTRGGPYNEQFF. For the CDR3, the DNA is TGTGCCAGCACTAGGGGGGGCCCCTACAATGAGCAGTTCTTC.

This chain uses TRBV3-1 (or the pseudogene TRBV3-2) with TRBJ1-4; D is possibly TRBD1 (6 bases). The CDR3 spans 15 residues. V was cut by 4 bases and J by 8 bases, with 17 bases left in between. The germline CDR1 and CDR2 sequences are LGHDT and YNNKEL (reference sequence). CDR3 sequence (DNA): TGTGCCAGCAGCCGGAGCGGCAGGGGAGGGGAAAAACTGTTTTTT. Translated, it gives CASSRSGRGGEKLFF.

The chain uses TRBV7-2 and TRBJ2-3, with a tentative D call TRBD1 (5 bases). Germline CDR1 and CDR2: SGHTA and FQGNSA. V lost 4 bases and J 0 bases, leaving 8 bases between the germline ends. The CDR3 contains 14 residues. CDR3 sequence reads: CASSSTASTDTQYF. CDR3 bases: TGTGCCAGCAGCTCGACAGCTAGCACAGATACGCAGTATTTT.

The rearrangement joins TRBV6-6 to TRBJ2-7, with a weak D call TRBD2 (6 bases). Germline V gives CDR1 MNHNY, CDR2 SVGAGI (reference sequence). The CDR3 has 15 amino acids. Trimming pared 6 bases from V and 3 bases from J, leaving 18 bases between. The CDR3 coding sequence is TGTGCCAGCAGAGAGAGGGACTTCCTGGGCTACGAGCAGTACTTC. Protein sequence: CASRERDFLGYEQYF.

The rearrangement joins TRBV6-6 to TRBJ2-1; 13 bases are a match to TRBD2. CDR3 length: 20 amino acids. The germline V gene has CDR1 MNHNY and CDR2 SVGAGI (reference sequence). Trimming took 7 bases from V and 3 from J; bases not matched to a gene: 18. The CDR3: CASTYGGRRLAGGRYNEQFF. CDR3 DNA: TGTGCCAGCACCTACGGGGGACGGCGACTAGCGGGAGGACGCTACAATGAGCAGTTCTTC.

The V call is TRBV2, the J call TRBJ2-5, with TRBD2 matching over 9 bases. The CDR3 runs 13 residues. The V segment lost 6 bases and the J segment 5 bases; nucleotides outside the gene matches: 4. The germline CDR1 and CDR2 sequences are SNHLY and FYNNEI. The CDR3 loop is CASSAREGETQYF. The CDR3 DNA follows: TGTGCCAGCAGCGCGCGGGAGGGGGAGACCCAGTACTTC. Supplemented by reference TRBV2 and TRBJ2-5, the full variable domain reads EPEVTQTPSHQVTQMGQEVILRCVPISNHLYFYWYRQILGQKVEFLVSFYNNEISEKSEIFDDQFSVERPDGSNFTLKIRSTKLEDSAMYFCASSAREGETQYFGPGTRLLVL.

DNA for the CDR3: TGTGCCAGCAGCCTCCGGACTAGCGGGAGGTTCACAGATACGCAGTATTTT. It is translated as CASSLRTSGRFTDTQYF. The V and J genes are TRBV3-1 (or the pseudogene TRBV3-2) and TRBJ2-3; 14 positions match TRBD2. This CDR3 spans 17 amino acids. V trimming: 4 bases; J trimming: 2 bases; junction bases outside the gene matches: 5. From germline, CDR1 is LGHDT and CDR2 YNNKEL (reference sequence).

This rearrangement joins TRBV19 to TRBJ2-1; the match to TRBD1 covers 11 bases. Germline V gene sequence: CDR1 LNHDA, CDR2 SQIVND (reference sequence). This CDR3 has 14 residues. V gave up 4 bases and J gave up 7 bases; unmatched junction bases: 3. The CDR3: CASSRDRGANEQFF. The DNA for the CDR3 is TGTGCCAGTAGTAGGGACAGGGGGGCGAATGAGCAGTTCTTC.

The table lists this clone with a few counts. The V gene is TRBV2, the J gene TRBJ2-6, with TRBD2 matching over 9 bases. CDR1 is SNHLY, CDR2 FYNNEI, per germline. V shed 7 bases and J 0 bases; nucleotides not matched to a gene: 10. There are 18 residues in the CDR3. The CDR3 spells CASIRLAGYFSGANVLTF. CDR3 nucleotide sequence: TGTGCCAGCATCCGCCTAGCGGGATACTTCTCTGGGGCCAACGTCCTGACTTTC. The complete variable domain, with remaining parts taken from reference TRBV2 and TRBJ2-6, reads EPEVTQTPSHQVTQMGQEVILRCVPISNHLYFYWYRQILGQKVEFLVSFYNNEISEKSEIFDDQFSVERPDGSNFTLKIRSTKLEDSAMYFCASIRLAGYFSGANVLTFGAGSRLTVL.

The CDR3 nucleotides are TGTGCCAGCAGCTTTTTTGAGGGGGCAGACGAGCAGTACTTC. It yields the protein CASSFFEGADEQYF. The chain recombines TRBV7-2 with TRBJ2-7; 7 positions match TRBD1. This CDR3 contains 14 residues. Per the germline V gene, CDR1 is SGHTA and CDR2 is FQGNSA. V shed 3 bases, J shed 5 bases, and the junction held 7 bases outside the gene matches.

V gene TRBV7-9 combines with J gene TRBJ2-7, with TRBD2 identical over 13 bases. The ends lost 1 base at V and 5 bases at J; junction bases unmatched: 2. Germline V gives CDR1 SEHNR, CDR2 FQNEAQ (reference sequence). The CDR3 has 15 residues. CDR3: CASSLGTSGRNEQYF. The CDR3 coding sequence is TGTGCCAGCAGCTTAGGGACTAGCGGGAGAAACGAGCAGTACTTC.

The V and J genes are TRBV10-3 and TRBJ2-7; 9 positions agree with TRBD1. Germline V gene sequence: CDR1 ENHRY, CDR2 SYGVKD. The V and J ends lost 5 bases and 5 bases, in that order; junction bases with no gene match: 7. This CDR3 is built from 14 residues. CDR3 nucleotide sequence: TGTGCCATCAGTACGGGACAGGGTAGGAACGAGCAGTACTTC. Its protein product is CAISTGQGRNEQYF.

The chain recombines TRBV28 with TRBJ2-7; a weak D match, TRBD1 (6 bases). Trimming removed 8 bases from V and 0 bases from J, with 29 bases in between. The CDR3 runs 19 residues. Germline values: CDR1 MDHEN, CDR2 SYDVKM. The CDR3 DNA is TGTGCCAGCGGTTCGACCCTCGGGACACCATTATCAAGCTCCTACGAGCAGTACTTC. Encoded protein: CASGSTLGTPLSSSYEQYF.

V and J are TRBV4-3 and TRBJ1-2, with 8 bases fitting TRBD1. The CDR3 totals 14 residues. The V gene's germline CDR1 is LGHNA and CDR2 YSLEER. V trimming: 0 bases; J trimming: 8 bases; junction bases outside the gene matches: 5. The CDR3 is CASSQENRGGGYTF. CDR3 DNA: TGCGCCAGCAGCCAAGAGAACAGGGGGGGCGGCTACACCTTC.

V usage is TRBV29-1 and J usage is TRBJ2-1; D perhaps matches TRBD2 (6 bases). Per germline, CDR1 SQVTM and CDR2 ANQGSEA. V lost 7 bases and J lost 9, with 19 bases in between. The CDR3 spans 13 residues. The CDR3 DNA reads TGCAGCGCCGCCGCGGGGAGTGTGGCTGAGCAGTTCTTC. It translates to CSAAAGSVAEQFF.

J is TRBJ2-1 and V is TRBV10-3; 14 bases match TRBD2. CDR1 and CDR2 (germline): ENHRY, SYGVKD. The CDR3 sequence is 15 residues long. V lost 8 bases and J lost 7; bases outside the gene matches: 7. The CDR3 nucleotides read TGTGCCATCGGGACTAGCGGGAGAAGTGGGAATGAGCAGTTCTTC. Protein product: CAIGTSGRSGNEQFF.

The V and J genes are TRBV3-1 (or the pseudogene TRBV3-2) and TRBJ2-7; no clear D. V dropped 7 bases and J dropped 0 bases, with 10 bases sitting between them. CDR3 length: 13 amino acids. The V gene's germline CDR1 is LGHDT and CDR2 YNNKEL (reference sequence). The CDR3 DNA reads TGTGCCAGCACCAGTGCGGCCTCCTACGAGCAGTACTTC. Translation: CASTSAASYEQYF.

The J gene is TRBJ2-7, the V gene TRBV7-3; TRBD2 matches 7 bases. Germline assignment: CDR1 SGHTA and CDR2 FQGTGA. The CDR3 runs to 16 residues. V shed 2 bases and J 0 bases; nucleotides not matched to a gene: 7. The DNA for the CDR3 is TGTGCCAGCAGCTTACGGGCTAGCGGCCTCTCCTACGAGCAGTACTTC. Amino acids: CASSLRASGLSYEQYF.